One and the same sample provided the 2 T cell receptor beta chains below, sequenced in a study of cytomegalovirus exposure and HLA in healthy donors. PCR employed 60 Vbeta and 13 Jbeta primers. This table comes from immunoSEQ multiplex PCR, and its TCRdb copy is limited to in-frame clones, with some not included. This sample yields around 140,000 clones, of which over 65% are seen a single time; 1.5% belongs to the top ten. The sequenced material came from PBMCs. These receptors all come from a man aged 40-50 years in good health and CMV-seronegative.

V and J are TRBV5-1 and TRBJ2-7, with D tentatively TRBD1 (5 bases). Germline V gene data show CDR1 as SGHRS and CDR2 as YFSETQ. The CDR3 loop spans 14 amino acids. The V and J ends lost 1 base and 0 bases respectively, with 8 bases between them. The CDR3 DNA reads TGCGCCAGCAGCTTGCTGGACACCTCCTACGAGCAGTACTTC. Translation: CASSLLDTSYEQYF.

The chain combines TRBV7-9 with TRBJ1-2; D perhaps matches TRBD1 (6 bases). The germline gives CDR1 SEHNR, CDR2 FQNEAQ (reference sequence). V was shortened by 5 bases and J by 2 bases, with 15 bases between the two germline ends. CDR3 length: 15 residues. CDR3 residues: CASSKPGTTNYGYTF. CDR3 in DNA: TGTGCCAGCAGCAAACCCGGGACAACGAACTATGGCTACACCTTC.